This T cell receptor (beta chain) was obtained from a study of T cells expressing NK-cell markers. In the study overall: Sorted T-cell subsets CD3+CD56+NKG2C+, CD3+CD56+NKG2C- and CD3+CD56-NKG2C+ were TCR beta-sequenced. The study sequenced eight donors, seven HCMV-seropositive and one seronegative.

TCRdb re-called the 5' RACE reads; every CDR3 protein appears as one record, without DNA. The sample data list about 440,000 distinct CDR3 sequences. The germline gives CDR1 SGHTA, CDR2 FQGNSA. This CDR3 is built from 17 residues. This TCR derives from a woman aged 18 to 75 in good health. The V gene is TRBV7-2, the J gene TRBJ2-2; with no DNA, the TCRdb D assignment of TRBD1 cannot be verified. Sequencing used blood T cells: a sorted CD56 or NKG2C T cell subset, CD4+ or CD8+ T cells, or bulk PBMC T cells (not recorded which). The CDR3 loop is CASSGRQGEGNTGELFF.